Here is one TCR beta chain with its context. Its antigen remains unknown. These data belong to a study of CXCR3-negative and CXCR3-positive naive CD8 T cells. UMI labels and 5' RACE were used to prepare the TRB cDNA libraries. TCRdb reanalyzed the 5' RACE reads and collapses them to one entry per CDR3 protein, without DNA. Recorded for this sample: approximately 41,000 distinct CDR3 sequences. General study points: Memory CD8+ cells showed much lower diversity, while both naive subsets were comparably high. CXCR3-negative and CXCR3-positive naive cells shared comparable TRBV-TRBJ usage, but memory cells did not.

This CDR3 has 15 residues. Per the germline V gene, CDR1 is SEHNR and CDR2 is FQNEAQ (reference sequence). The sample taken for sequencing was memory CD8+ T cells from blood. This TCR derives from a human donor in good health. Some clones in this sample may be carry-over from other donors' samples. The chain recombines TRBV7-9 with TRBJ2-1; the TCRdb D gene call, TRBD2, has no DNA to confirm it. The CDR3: CASSLVVAGDNEQFF. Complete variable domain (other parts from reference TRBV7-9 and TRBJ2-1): DTGVSQNPRHKITKRGQNVTFRCDPISEHNRLYWYRQTLGQGPEFLTYFQNEAQLEKSRLLSDRFSAERPKGSFSTLEIQRTEQGDSAMYLCASSLVVAGDNEQFFGPGTRLTVL.